One TCR beta chain is described in this entry. No antigen is known for it. No DNA is shown, since the ends of the CDR3 on it are uncertain; the CDR3 is the one TCRdb lists. This specimen comes from a study of shared clonotypes between healthy human individuals. Across the study: CD8 memory received one plate per donor, CD8 naive two, CD4 memory three and CD4 naive three. Findings and limits, study-wide: The study found about 5% of naive CD4 clonotypes shared across a few donors.

The authors divided CD4+ cells into CD45RA+ naive and CD45RA-negative memory subsets. From germline, CDR1 is SGHNT and CDR2 YENEEA. The CDR3 is 13 residues long, ends included. The assay was run at deep level. Produced via immunoSEQ multiplex PCR; TCRdb's table is partial and in-frame only. Seen here are approximately 1.5 million clones, approximately 98.5% observed once, and the top ten hold roughly 0.36%. Sequenced material: naive CD4+ T cells sorted from blood. Described subset: CD45RA+ positively selected. This TCR was recovered from a man under 40 in good health. The V and J genes are TRBV11-3 and TRBJ2-1; the DNA was not compared with TRBD1, the D call given in the table. The CDR3 sequence is CASSLKWGTGAFF.